This TCR beta chain stems from a study of cytomegalovirus exposure and HLA in healthy donors. This clone was counted a few times. Vbeta (60) and Jbeta (13) primers were used in the PCR. The repertoire was sequenced with immunoSEQ multiplex PCR; TCRdb's copy has only in-frame clones and lacks some. The table lists under 200,000 clones, roughly 13% of them singletons. The CDR3 length is 14 residues. V lost 6 bases, J lost 2 bases, and 12 bases lay in between. Per germline, CDR1 MDHEN and CDR2 SYDVKM. The receptor was derived from a man in his fifties in good health and CMV-seropositive. The chain links TRBV28 to TRBJ2-3; a weak D match, TRBD2 (7 bases). The specimen sequenced was PBMCs. In DNA, the CDR3 is TGTGCCAGCAGGGCGGGGGCTTACACAGATACGCAGTATTTT. Protein product: CASRAGAYTDTQYF.